These T cell receptor beta chains were read from a single sample in a study of T cells after yellow fever vaccination. TCRdb reprocessed the 5' RACE reads with MiXCR, giving one entry per CDR3 protein. The data hold 400,000 to 450,000 distinct CDR3 sequences, with around a sixth observed a single time. The input for sequencing was PBMCs, taken before the yellow fever booster vaccination. These TCRs come from a man between 18 and 29 years old who received the YFV17D yellow fever vaccine. Each CDR3 is given with its conserved first and last residue. D genes are given only for firm matches. Expanded clones get a size class; other rows say once, few or many, or leave the size out.

.	TRBV7-2	few	TRBJ1-2	TGTGCCAGCAGCTCATACAGGGTACAAGGCGATGGCTACACCTTC	CASSSYRVQGDGYTF
.	TRBV7-9	.	TRBJ2-1	TGTGCCAGCAGCTTAATGTACGGTGGGGATGAGCAGTTCTTC	CASSLMYGGDEQFF
TRBD1	TRBV20-1	few	TRBJ1-6	TGCAGTGCCGGGACAGGGGGCGGCAGTTCACCCCTCCACTTT	CSAGTGGGSSPLHF
TRBD2	TRBV11-2	few	TRBJ2-3	TGTGCCAGCGTACGAACGGGGGGGCGCGATACGCAGTATTTT	CASVRTGGRDTQYF
.	TRBV15	few	TRBJ2-3	TGTGCCACCAGCAGAGATTTACGAACGATCACAGATACGCAGTATTTT	CATSRDLRTITDTQYF
.	TRBV10-3	.	TRBJ2-3	TGTGCCATCACGGACAGACGCACAGATACGCAGTATTTT	CAITDRRTDTQYF
.	TRBV20-1	few	TRBJ1-1	TGCAGCTTCTTCGAGTTAACAAACACTGAAGCTTTCTTT	CSFFELTNTEAFF
TRBD1	TRBV25-1	.	TRBJ2-7	TGTGCCAGCAGTGCGGGACAGCCGGGGTCGTACGAGCAGTACTTC	CASSAGQPGSYEQYF
.	TRBV4-3	many	TRBJ2-1	TGCGCCAGCAGCCAGGGGACTGTTTACAATGAGCAGTTCTTC	CASSQGTVYNEQFF
TRBD2	TRBV20-1	few	TRBJ2-1	TGCAGTGCTAGAGGGGGTACTGGCGGGGGGTACAATGAGCAGTTCTTC	CSARGGTGGGYNEQFF
.	TRBV4-3	many	TRBJ1-1	TGCGCCAGCAGCCAAGGGCTCCAGCTGAACACTGAAGCTTTCTTT	CASSQGLQLNTEAFF
.	TRBV3-2	.	TRBJ1-5	TGTGCCAGCAGCCAAGATCTCGGAAGACAGGTGCCGAGCAATCAGCCCCAGCATTTT	CASSQDLGRQVPSNQPQHF
.	TRBV7-3	.	TRBJ2-2	TGTGCCAGCAGCAAACGCCCGGCCACCGGGGAGCTGTTTTTT	CASSKRPATGELFF
.	TRBV7-9	few	TRBJ1-5	TGTGCCAGCAGCTCCAAGACCGATCAGCCCCAGCATTTT	CASSSKTDQPQHF
.	TRBV19	.	TRBJ1-5	TGTGCCAGTAGTGGGTCGGGGGCATGGAATCAGCCCCAGCATTTT	CASSGSGAWNQPQHF
TRBD1	TRBV20-1	few	TRBJ1-2	TGCAGTGCTTCCCTCCAGGGGGCGCGGAACTATGGCTACACCTTC	CSASLQGARNYGYTF
.	TRBV15	.	TRBJ2-2	TGTGCCACCAGCAGAGATGGCACGCCTAGTTCCACCGGGGAGCTGTTTTTT	CATSRDGTPSSTGELFF
.	TRBV2	few	TRBJ1-3	TGTGCCAGCAGTGGCGAAGGAAACACCATATATTTT	CASSGEGNTIYF
.	TRBV4-3	few	TRBJ2-6	TGCGCCAGCAGCCGAACCAAAAGGGGGAATACTGGGGCCAACGTCCTGACTTTC	CASSRTKRGNTGANVLTF
TRBD1	TRBV9	.	TRBJ1-6	TGTGCCAGCAGCGTTGAGGGGGCAAATTCACCCCTCCACTTT	CASSVEGANSPLHF
.	TRBV28	.	TRBJ1-6	TGTGCCAGCGCGGGAGGCTATAATTCACCCCTCCACTTT	CASAGGYNSPLHF
.	TRBV27	.	TRBJ1-1	TGTGCCAGCAGTTCCGCCACCGGCCTTTCCTATCAATTT	CASSSATGLSYQF
TRBD1	TRBV4-3	many	TRBJ2-7	TGCGCCAGCAGCGTAGGGGTTACAGGGGCCTACGAGCAGTACTTC	CASSVGVTGAYEQYF
.	TRBV20-1	.	TRBJ2-5	TGCAGTGCTAGAGACAGGGGCCGGGAGACCCAGTACTTC	CSARDRGRETQYF
TRBD2	TRBV7-7	.	TRBJ2-1	TGTGCCAGCAGCTCCAGGACTAGCGGAAACTACAATGAGCAGTTCTTC	CASSSRTSGNYNEQFF